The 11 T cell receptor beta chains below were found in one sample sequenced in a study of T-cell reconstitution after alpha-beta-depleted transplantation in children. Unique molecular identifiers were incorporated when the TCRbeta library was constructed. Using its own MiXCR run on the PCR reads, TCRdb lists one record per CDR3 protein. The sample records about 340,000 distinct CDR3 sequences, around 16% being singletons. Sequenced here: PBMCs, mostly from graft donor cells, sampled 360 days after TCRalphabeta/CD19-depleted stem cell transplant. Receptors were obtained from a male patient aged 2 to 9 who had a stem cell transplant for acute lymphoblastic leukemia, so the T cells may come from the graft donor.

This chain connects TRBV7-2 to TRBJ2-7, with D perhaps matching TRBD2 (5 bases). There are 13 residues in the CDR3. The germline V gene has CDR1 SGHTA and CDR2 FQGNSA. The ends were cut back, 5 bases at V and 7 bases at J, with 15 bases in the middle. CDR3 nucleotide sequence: TGTGCCAGCAGCGCCCGCCCTACGGGGGAGCAGTACTTC. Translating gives CASSARPTGEQYF.

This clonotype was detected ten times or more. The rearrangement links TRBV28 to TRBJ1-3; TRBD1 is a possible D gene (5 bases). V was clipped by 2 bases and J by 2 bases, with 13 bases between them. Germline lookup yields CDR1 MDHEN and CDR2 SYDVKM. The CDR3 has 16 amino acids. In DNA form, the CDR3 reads TGTGCCAGCAGTTTAGGGTGGGGCAGCCCTGGAAACACCATATATTTT. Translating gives CASSLGWGSPGNTIYF.

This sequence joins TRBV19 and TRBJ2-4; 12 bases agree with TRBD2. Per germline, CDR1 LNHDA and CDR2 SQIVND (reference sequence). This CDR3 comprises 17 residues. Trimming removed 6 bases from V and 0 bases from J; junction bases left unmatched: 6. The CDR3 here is CASSTLAGGLAKNIQYF. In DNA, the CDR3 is TGTGCCAGTAGCACACTAGCGGGGGGACTAGCCAAAAACATTCAGTACTTC.

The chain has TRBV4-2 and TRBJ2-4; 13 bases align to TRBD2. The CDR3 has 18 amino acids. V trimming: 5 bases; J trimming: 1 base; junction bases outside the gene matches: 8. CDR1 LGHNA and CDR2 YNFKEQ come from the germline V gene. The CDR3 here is CASSILAGGPSAKNIQYF. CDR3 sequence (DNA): TGTGCCAGCAGCATACTAGCGGGAGGGCCGTCTGCCAAAAACATTCAGTACTTC.

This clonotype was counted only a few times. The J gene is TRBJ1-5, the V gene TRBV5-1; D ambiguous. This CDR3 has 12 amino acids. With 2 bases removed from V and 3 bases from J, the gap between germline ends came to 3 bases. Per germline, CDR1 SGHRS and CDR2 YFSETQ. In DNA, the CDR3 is TGCGCCAGCAGCTTTTACAATCAGCCCCAGCATTTT. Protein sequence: CASSFYNQPQHF.

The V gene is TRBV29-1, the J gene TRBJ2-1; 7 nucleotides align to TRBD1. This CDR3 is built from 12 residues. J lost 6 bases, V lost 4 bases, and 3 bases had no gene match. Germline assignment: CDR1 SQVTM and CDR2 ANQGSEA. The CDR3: CSVVPGGNEQFF. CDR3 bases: TGCAGCGTTGTTCCAGGGGGCAATGAGCAGTTCTTC.

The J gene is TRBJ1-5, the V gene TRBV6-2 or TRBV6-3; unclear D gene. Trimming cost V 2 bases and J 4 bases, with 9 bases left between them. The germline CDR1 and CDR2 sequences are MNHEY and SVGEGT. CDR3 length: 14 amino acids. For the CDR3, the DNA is TGTGCCAGCAGTTACGGAGGGCCGAATCAGCCCCAGCATTTT. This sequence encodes CASSYGGPNQPQHF.

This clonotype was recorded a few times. Written as DNA, the CDR3 is TGCGCCAGCAGCCAACCCGAGGAGCGGGAGACCCAGTACTTC. As protein: CASSQPEERETQYF. The chain links TRBV4-1 to TRBJ2-5, with TRBD2 as a possible D gene (5 bases). Germline CDR1 MGHRA, CDR2 YSYEKL. Trimming left V 2 bases short and J 5 bases short, with 12 bases between. The CDR3 consists of 14 residues.

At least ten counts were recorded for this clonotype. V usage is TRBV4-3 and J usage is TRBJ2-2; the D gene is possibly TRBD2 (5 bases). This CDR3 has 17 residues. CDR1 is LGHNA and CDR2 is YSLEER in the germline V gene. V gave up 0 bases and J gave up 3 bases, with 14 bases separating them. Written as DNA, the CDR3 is TGCGCCAGCAGCCAAGATCGGGGTAATCTGGACACCGGGGAGCTGTTTTTT. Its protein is CASSQDRGNLDTGELFF.

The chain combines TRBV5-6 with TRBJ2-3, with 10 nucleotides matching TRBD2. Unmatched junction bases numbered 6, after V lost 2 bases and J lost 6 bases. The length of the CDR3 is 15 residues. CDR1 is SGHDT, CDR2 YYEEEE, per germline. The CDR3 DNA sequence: TGTGCCAGCAGCTTAGCGGGAGGGCCCCCCGATACGCAGTATTTT. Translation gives CASSLAGGPPDTQYF.

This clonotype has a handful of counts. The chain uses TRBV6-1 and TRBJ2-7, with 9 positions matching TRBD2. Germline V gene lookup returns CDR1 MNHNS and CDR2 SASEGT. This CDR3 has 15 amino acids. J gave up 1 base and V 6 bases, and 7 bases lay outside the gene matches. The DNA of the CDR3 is TGTGCCAGCAGCCGGTCTAGCGGGATTTCCTACGAGCAGTACTTC. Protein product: CASSRSSGISYEQYF.